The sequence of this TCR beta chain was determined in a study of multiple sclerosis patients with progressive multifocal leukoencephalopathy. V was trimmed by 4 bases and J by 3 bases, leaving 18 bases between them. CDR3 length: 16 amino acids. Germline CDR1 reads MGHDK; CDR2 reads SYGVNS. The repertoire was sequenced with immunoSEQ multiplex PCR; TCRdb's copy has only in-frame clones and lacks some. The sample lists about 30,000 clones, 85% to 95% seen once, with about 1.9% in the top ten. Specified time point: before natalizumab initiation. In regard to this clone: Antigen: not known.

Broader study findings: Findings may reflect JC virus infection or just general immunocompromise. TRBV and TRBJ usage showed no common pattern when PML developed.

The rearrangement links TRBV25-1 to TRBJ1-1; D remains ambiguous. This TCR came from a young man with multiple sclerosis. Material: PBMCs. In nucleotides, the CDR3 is TGTGCCAGCAGTGCAAAGGCTAAGGGTGTGTACACTGAAGCTTTCTTT. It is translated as CASSAKAKGVYTEAFF.